This T cell receptor (beta chain) was observed in a study of T cells expressing NK-cell markers. Study as a whole: All TCR beta repertoires analysed originated from sorted CD3+CD56+NKG2C+, CD3+CD56+NKG2C- and CD3+CD56-NKG2C+ T cells. Seven of the eight sequenced donors were classified as HCMV-seropositive, and one was classified as seronegative.

cDNA encoding TCR beta was synthesized via 5'RACE template switching incorporating UMIs. TCRdb re-called the 5' RACE reads; every CDR3 protein appears as one record, without DNA. This sample's table reports 350,000 to 450,000 distinct CDR3 sequences. A word on this clonotype: Its antigen is currently unknown.

This CDR3 contains 15 residues. Germline values: CDR1 SGHRS, CDR2 YFSETQ. Overall study results and limits: These clonotypes also led the CD3+CD56-NKG2C+ fraction in a few donors.

This TCR was sampled from a man between 18 and 69 years old in good health. This rearrangement joins TRBV5-1 to TRBJ2-1; TCRdb lists TRBD2, though no DNA is available to test this call. Sequenced sample: blood T cells: a sorted CD56 or NKG2C T cell subset, CD4+ or CD8+ T cells, or bulk PBMC T cells (not recorded which). The CDR3 here is CASSLDLAGYNEQFF.